Below are 11 T cell receptor beta chains sequenced from a single sample in a study of T cells after yellow fever vaccination. TCRdb called the 5' RACE reads again in MiXCR, with one record for every CDR3 protein. This sample has roughly 250,000 distinct CDR3 sequences, with around 13% found just once. The sample consisted of CD4+ T cells sorted from PBMCs, taken 45 days after the yellow fever booster vaccination. Every receptor here comes from a man aged 30-40 years who received the YFV17D yellow fever vaccine.

This clonotype was observed a few times. The rearrangement uses TRBV20-1 and TRBJ2-7, with no clear D. Germline V gives CDR1 DFQATT, CDR2 SNEGSKA (reference sequence). The CDR3 is 14 residues long. Trimming shortened V by 2 bases and J by 2 bases, and 13 bases separated the two germline ends. CDR3 nucleotides: TGCAGTGCTAGATCACTCGACTGGCCCTACGAGCAGTACTTC. The encoded protein is CSARSLDWPYEQYF.

This clonotype was detected ten times or more. This sequence joins TRBV20-1 and TRBJ1-4, with a weak D call TRBD1 (6 bases). CDR3 length equals 13 residues. Per the germline V gene, CDR1 is DFQATT and CDR2 is SNEGSKA (reference sequence). V gave up 3 bases and J gave up 4 bases, with 9 bases separating them. CDR3 loop: CSARGGSNEKLFF. The CDR3 bases are TGCAGTGCTAGGGGGGGCAGTAATGAAAAACTGTTTTTT.

The chain has TRBV20-1 and TRBJ1-5, with a tentative D call TRBD1 (5 bases). Germline V CDR1 and CDR2: DFQATT, SNEGSKA (reference sequence). The V and J ends lost 6 bases and 0 bases respectively, with 12 bases between them. The length of the CDR3 is 14 residues. The DNA of the CDR3 is TGCAGTGCACCTCAGGGCCTTAGCAATCAGCCCCAGCATTTT. Its protein product is CSAPQGLSNQPQHF.

J is TRBJ2-3 and V is TRBV7-6; 7 bases are a match to TRBD1. The V gene's germline CDR1 is SGHVS and CDR2 FNYEAQ. With V trimmed by 4 bases and J by 4 bases, 17 bases remained unmatched. This CDR3 has 18 residues. The CDR3 bases are TGTGCCAGCAGCTGGCCACCACAGGGGCGCATCCCGGCAGATACGCAGTATTTT. Translation gives CASSWPPQGRIPADTQYF. Based on the CDR3 plus reference TRBV7-6 and TRBJ2-3, the full variable domain is GAGVSQSPRYKVTKRGQDVALRCDPISGHVSLYWYRQALGQGPEFLTYFNYEAQQDKSGLPNDRFSAERPEGSISTLTIQRTEQRDSAMYRCASSWPPQGRIPADTQYFGPGTRLTVL.

This chain links TRBV7-9 with TRBJ2-1, with 9 bases lining up with TRBD2. The CDR3 has 16 residues. Germline assignment: CDR1 SEHNR and CDR2 FQNEAQ (reference sequence). Unmatched junction bases numbered 9, after V lost 5 bases and J lost 4 bases. CDR3 in DNA: TGTGCCAGCAGCCCAGCGATTAGCGGGAGTTACAATGAGCAGTTCTTC. Translation: CASSPAISGSYNEQFF. The whole variable domain, filled in from reference TRBV7-9 and TRBJ2-1, reads DTGVSQNPRHKITKRGQNVTFRCDPISEHNRLYWYRQTLGQGPEFLTYFQNEAQLEKSRLLSDRFSAERPKGSFSTLEIQRTEQGDSAMYLCASSPAISGSYNEQFFGPGTRLTVL.

In its sample, this clonotype was seen a few times. The chain has TRBV29-1 and TRBJ1-2; the D is unclear. Germline CDR1 is SQVTM and CDR2 is ANQGSEA. This CDR3 spans 13 amino acids. With 6 bases removed from V and 8 bases from J, the gap between germline ends came to 19 bases. CDR3 residues: CSVDSGRGWGYTF. As DNA, the CDR3 is TGCAGCGTCGACTCCGGTAGAGGCTGGGGCTACACCTTC.

With regard to this clonotype: One end of the junction fails to match germline, which may point to a read error. This chain links TRBV5-1 with TRBJ2-7; 7 bases are shared with TRBD2. This CDR3 comprises 15 residues. From germline, CDR1 is SGHRS and CDR2 YFSETQ. CDR3 loop: CASSLVVTSSDEQYF. CDR3 bases: TGCGCCAGCAGCTTGGTCGTGACTAGCTCCGACGAGCAGTACTTC.

The sample holds a few counts of this clonotype. V is TRBV29-1 and J is TRBJ1-1; 7 bases fit TRBD1. Germline lookup yields CDR1 SQVTM and CDR2 ANQGSEA. There are 14 residues in the CDR3. V lost 4 bases, J lost 0 bases, and 5 bases stayed unmatched. The CDR3 sequence: CSVGQGYMNTEAFF. Written as DNA, the CDR3 is TGCAGCGTTGGACAGGGTTACATGAACACTGAAGCTTTCTTT.

The V gene is TRBV11-2, the J gene TRBJ2-3; 7 bases are shared with TRBD2. Trimming removed 3 bases from V and 3 bases from J; junction bases left unmatched: 6. The CDR3 extends over 15 amino acids. In germline, CDR1 is SGHAT, CDR2 FQNNGV. The DNA of the CDR3 is TGTGCCAGCAGCTTTCCCAGCGGGAATACAGATACGCAGTATTTT. Its translation is CASSFPSGNTDTQYF.

Only a few counts were recorded for this clonotype. This chain's CDR3 is CASSLLQGHTEAFF. CDR3 coding DNA: TGTGCCAGCAGCTTACTACAGGGGCACACTGAAGCTTTCTTT. V and J are TRBV5-5 and TRBJ1-1; TRBD1 aligns across 7 bases. This CDR3 contains 14 residues. Germline trimming cut 2 bases from V and 3 bases from J; bases unmatched to any gene: 4. Per germline, CDR1 SGHKS and CDR2 YYEKEE (reference sequence).

This clonotype appeared a few times. The genes are TRBV7-2 and TRBJ2-1, with D possibly being TRBD2 (7 bases). CDR1 SGHTA and CDR2 FQGNSA come from the germline V gene. Between the trimmed V and J ends, which lost 2 bases and 2 bases, there was a span of 16 bases. The CDR3 has 17 amino acids. The CDR3 loop reads CASSLRGARAPYNEQFF. In DNA form, the CDR3 reads TGTGCCAGCAGCTTACGGGGGGCTAGAGCCCCCTACAATGAGCAGTTCTTC.